The 13 T cell receptor beta chains presented below share a single source sample, sequenced in a study of cytomegalovirus exposure and HLA in healthy donors. A multiplex PCR was run with 60 Vbeta primers and 13 Jbeta primers. This table comes from immunoSEQ multiplex PCR, and its TCRdb copy is limited to in-frame clones, with some not included. The repertoire table contains 150,000 to 200,000 clones. The sample consisted of PBMCs. The source of these receptors is a woman aged 55-75 years in good health and CMV-seronegative.

The V and J genes are TRBV5-1 and TRBJ2-7; weak D call: TRBD1 (6 bases). V shed 0 bases and J shed 2 bases, with 9 bases lying between them. The CDR3 spans 14 residues. Germline V CDR1 and CDR2: SGHRS, YFSETQ. The CDR3 reads CASSLVQGPYEQYF. The CDR3 nucleotides are TGCGCCAGCAGCTTGGTACAGGGCCCCTACGAGCAGTACTTC. Full variable domain (outside the CDR3, taken from reference TRBV5-1 and TRBJ2-7): KAGVTQTPRYLIKTRGQQVTLSCSPISGHRSVSWYQQTPGQGLQFLFEYFSETQRNKGNFPGRFSGRQFSNSRSEMNVSTLELGDSALYLCASSLVQGPYEQYFGPGTRLTVT.

This sequence joins TRBV27 and TRBJ2-7; 10 bases map to TRBD1. CDR3 length equals 15 residues. Per the germline V gene, CDR1 is MNHEY and CDR2 is SMNVEV (reference sequence). Trimming cost V 7 bases and J 2 bases; bases outside gene matches: 8. The CDR3 reads CASNRQGAETYEQYF. The CDR3 bases are TGTGCCAGCAATAGACAGGGGGCAGAGACCTACGAGCAGTACTTC.

V usage is TRBV6-1 and J usage is TRBJ2-7, with 11 bases fitting TRBD2. V was pared by 6 bases and J by 3 bases, with 4 bases of the junction left unmatched. The CDR3 runs to 14 residues. Germline CDR1 reads MNHNS; CDR2 reads SASEGT. CDR3 coding DNA: TGTGCCAGCAGGGTACTAGCGGGGGTCTACGAGCAGTACTTC. It is translated as CASRVLAGVYEQYF.

The chain employs TRBV7-2 and TRBJ2-1; perhaps TRBD2 as D (6 bases). V was pared by 4 bases and J by 6 bases, with 19 bases between. CDR3 size: 16 residues. CDR1 and CDR2 from the germline V gene are SGHTA and FQGNSA. The CDR3 protein is CASSSLPSGLGNEQFF. As DNA, the CDR3 is TGTGCCAGCAGCTCCTTACCATCGGGACTCGGCAATGAGCAGTTCTTC.

This chain connects TRBV4-1 to TRBJ1-4; a weak D match, TRBD1 (6 bases). Deletions cut 3 bases from V and 5 bases from J, with 10 bases between. Germline values: CDR1 MGHRA, CDR2 YSYEKL. The CDR3 has 14 residues. CDR3 DNA sequence: TGCGCCAGCAGCCAGACAGGTCCGAATGAAAAACTGTTTTTT. Its translation: CASSQTGPNEKLFF.

The chain has TRBV29-1 and TRBJ2-3; 11 bases are shared with TRBD2. V was clipped by 7 bases and J by 6 bases; unmatched bases: 9. The CDR3 runs 14 residues. Germline values: CDR1 SQVTM, CDR2 ANQGSEA. CDR3 nucleotide sequence: TGCAGCGCCCTAGGGCCTAGCGGGGGGGATACGCAGTATTTT. Amino acids: CSALGPSGGDTQYF.

This chain joins TRBV19 and TRBJ1-1; D ambiguous. V was clipped by 5 bases and J by 1 base, with 8 bases between them. The CDR3 loop spans 13 amino acids. Germline V gives CDR1 LNHDA, CDR2 SQIVND (reference sequence). CDR3 amino acids: CASSVTANTEAFF. CDR3 nucleotide sequence: TGTGCCAGTAGTGTAACAGCGAACACTGAAGCTTTCTTT.

The chain uses TRBV6-6 and TRBJ2-7; D not certain. The V gene's germline CDR1 is MNHNY and CDR2 SVGAGI (reference sequence). Between the trimmed V and J ends, which lost 3 bases and 1 base, there was a span of 13 bases. The CDR3 extends over 15 amino acids. CDR3 loop: CASSYDKGYSYEQYF. CDR3 in DNA: TGTGCCAGCAGTTATGACAAAGGATATTCCTACGAGCAGTACTTC.

This chain connects TRBV2 to TRBJ2-3, with 8 positions matching TRBD2. V was pared by 3 bases and J by 2 bases, with 7 bases of the junction left unmatched. Germline V gives CDR1 SNHLY, CDR2 FYNNEI. The CDR3 spans 16 residues. The CDR3 DNA follows: TGTGCCAGCAGTGATTTAGCGGGGATTTACACAGATACGCAGTATTTT. This gives the protein CASSDLAGIYTDTQYF.

The rearrangement uses TRBV11-2 and TRBJ2-7; 9 bases are shared with TRBD1. CDR3 length equals 14 residues. The germline V gene encodes CDR1 SGHAT and CDR2 FQNNGV. The ends lost 4 bases at V and 2 bases at J; junction bases unmatched: 3. The CDR3 region is CASSSRDRAYEQYF. The DNA of the CDR3 is TGTGCCAGCAGCTCCCGGGACAGGGCCTACGAGCAGTACTTC. Full variable domain (missing parts from reference TRBV11-2 and TRBJ2-7): EAGVAQSPRYKIIEKRQSVAFWCNPISGHATLYWYQQILGQGPKLLIQFQNNGVVDDSQLPKDRFSAERLKGVDSTLKIQPAKLEDSAVYLCASSSRDRAYEQYFGPGTRLTVT.

The chain employs TRBV5-1 and TRBJ2-7; D perhaps matches TRBD1 (5 bases). The CDR3 extends over 13 amino acids. Looked up from germline, CDR1 is SGHRS and CDR2 is YFSETQ. Trimming stripped 3 bases from V and 3 bases from J, with 10 bases between. The CDR3 loop reads CASSWGLLYEQYF. The DNA of the CDR3 is TGCGCCAGCAGCTGGGGCCTCCTCTACGAGCAGTACTTC.

The chain has TRBV10-1 and TRBJ1-5, with D perhaps matching TRBD1 (5 bases). Germline V lookup: CDR1 WNHNN, CDR2 SYGVQD (reference sequence). V was clipped by 6 bases and J by 7 bases, with 10 bases between them. The CDR3 covers 12 residues. CDR3 region: CASRGQRQPQHF. The CDR3, as DNA: TGCGCCAGCAGGGGGCAGCGACAGCCCCAGCATTTT.

This chain links TRBV10-3 with TRBJ2-1; 7 bases are a match to TRBD1. V lost 5 bases to trimming and J lost 6 bases; unmatched junction nucleotides: 4. From germline, CDR1 is ENHRY and CDR2 SYGVKD. This CDR3 has 13 amino acids. The CDR3 region is CAISSGTANEQFF. DNA for the CDR3: TGTGCCATCAGTTCTGGGACAGCCAATGAGCAGTTCTTC.